This TCR beta chain emerged from a study of cytomegalovirus exposure and HLA in healthy donors. Across the whole study: In a previous analysis, nearly 120 million unique TCR beta sequences were found from 150 million to 200 million T cells. Findings of the study overall: The authors excluded some V segments, including TRBV6-2 and TRBV6-3, as indistinguishable.

The study ran its PCR with 60 Vbeta and 13 Jbeta primers. The data were produced by immunoSEQ multiplex PCR, yet TCRdb's version contains in-frame clones alone and is incomplete. The sample records around 180,000 clones, approximately 80% being singletons. Germline CDR1 and CDR2: SGHRS and YFSETQ. The V segment lost 3 bases and the J segment 6 bases; nucleotides outside the gene matches: 13. This CDR3 region has 19 residues. Worth noting for this clone: Its target is not known.

Sequenced material: PBMCs. This sequence was found in a man between 18 and 35 years old in good health and CMV-seronegative. The gene calls are TRBV5-1 and TRBJ2-3; TRBD2 agrees at 16 bases. CDR3: CASSSGTSGGVQGEDTQYF. The CDR3 DNA reads as TGCGCCAGCAGCTCCGGGACTAGCGGGGGGGTTCAGGGTGAGGATACGCAGTATTTT.